One and the same sample provided the 11 T cell receptor beta chains below, sequenced in a study of blood T cell repertoires in COVID-19. TCRdb's table, derived via immunoSEQ multiplex PCR, lists solely in-frame clones and lacks some. In the table there are roughly 170,000 clones, roughly 83% of which are singletons. Sequenced material: PBMCs or T cells enriched from blood (not recorded which). The receptor source for this set is a woman between 50 and 59 years old who had recovered from COVID-19.

The chain carries TRBV21-1 and TRBJ2-7; TRBD2 reflects the table's D call only, with no check against the DNA. TRBV21-1 is a recognized pseudogene. The CDR3 runs 18 residues. The CDR3 region is CASSKTARGTRDIGEQYV. CDR3 DNA: TGTGCCAGCAGCAAAACCGCCCGAGGGACTAGAGACATTGGGGAGCAGTACGTC.

The chain couples TRBV5-1 to TRBJ2-7, with 7 bases that match TRBD2. Germline CDR1 is SGHRS and CDR2 is YFSETQ. The CDR3 length is 15 residues. With V trimmed by 0 bases and J by 4 bases, 7 bases remained unmatched. The CDR3 spells CASSLDPGLPYEQYV. CDR3 in DNA: TGCGCCAGCAGCTTGGATCCGGGACTACCATACGAGCAGTACGTC.

The chain links TRBV5-5 to TRBJ1-2, with 8 bases that match TRBD1. The V gene end was trimmed by 3 bases and the J gene end by 4 bases; junction bases not matched to a gene: 8. Germline V gene data show CDR1 as SGHKS and CDR2 as YYEKEE (reference sequence). The CDR3 length is 15 residues. Here the CDR3 DNA reads TGTGCCAGCAGCTCTCCAGGGGGCTTCGGCTATGGCTACACCTTC. It codes for CASSSPGGFGYGYTF.

The gene calls are TRBV12-3 or TRBV12-4 and TRBJ1-1, with D perhaps matching TRBD1 (6 bases). The CDR3 length is 11 residues. The V end lost 5 bases, the J end lost 9 bases, and 10 bases lay between the germline ends. CDR3 DNA: TGTGCCAGCAGTAATACAGGGAAAGCTTTCTTT. Translation: CASSNTGKAFF.

The chain links TRBV7-9 to TRBJ2-2; unclear D gene. V gave up 2 bases and J gave up 6 bases, with 13 bases separating them. Germline lookup yields CDR1 SEHNR and CDR2 FQNEAQ (reference sequence). The CDR3 has 15 amino acids. CDR3 in DNA: TGTGCCAGCAGCTTAACCCTTAGTATGGCCGGGGAGCTGTTTTTT. Translated: CASSLTLSMAGELFF.

This clone was seen once. The chain couples TRBV9 to TRBJ1-1; no firm D call. Trimming stripped 3 bases from V and 1 base from J, with 10 bases between. The V gene's germline CDR1 is SGDLS and CDR2 YYNGEE. This CDR3 comprises 14 residues. The CDR3 region has the DNA TGTGCCAGCAGCGAAGGAGGAGGGAACACTGAAGCTTTCTTT. This translates into CASSEGGGNTEAFF.

The chain combines TRBV4-1 with TRBJ2-1, with 8 bases lining up with TRBD2. There are 17 residues in the CDR3. The trim removed 1 base at V and 4 bases at J, leaving 9 bases unmatched. The germline V gene encodes CDR1 MGHRA and CDR2 YSYEKL. CDR3 DNA: TGCGCCAGCAGCCAAGGAAGTGCGCGGGGGGCATACAATGAGCAGTTCTTC. It encodes CASSQGSARGAYNEQFF.

This clone was observed a handful of times. The chain recombines TRBV9 with TRBJ1-2; 8 positions match TRBD1. This CDR3 spans 15 amino acids. The germline V gene encodes CDR1 SGDLS and CDR2 YYNGEE. V trimming: 4 bases; J trimming: 2 bases; junction bases outside the gene matches: 7. The CDR3 DNA reads TGTGCCAGCAGCCCAAAGACAGGGGCAAACTATGGCTACACCTTC. As protein: CASSPKTGANYGYTF.

This clone was recorded only once. The gene calls are TRBV3-1 (or the pseudogene TRBV3-2) and TRBJ2-7; 7 nucleotides align to TRBD2. Trimming removed 3 bases from V and 7 bases from J; junction bases left unmatched: 6. CDR1 is LGHDT and CDR2 is YNNKEL in the germline V gene (reference sequence). This CDR3 has 13 residues. In nucleotides, the CDR3 is TGTGCCAGCAGCCACCTATCCGGGGGGGAGCAGTACGTC. This translates into CASSHLSGGEQYV.

V and J are TRBV28 and TRBJ1-2; D is ambiguous. Trimming took 6 bases from V and 7 from J, leaving 9 bases between them. The CDR3 is made up of 11 amino acids. The V gene's germline CDR1 is MDHEN and CDR2 SYDVKM. The CDR3, as DNA: TGTGCCAGCAGGCTTTCCGGTGGCTACACCTTC. This sequence encodes CASRLSGGYTF.

The chain links TRBV3-1 (or the pseudogene TRBV3-2) to TRBJ1-2; D is undetermined. The germline CDR1 and CDR2 sequences are LGHDT and YNNKEL (reference sequence). The CDR3 runs to 16 residues. The ends were cut back, 6 bases at V and 4 bases at J, with 21 bases in the middle. CDR3 coding DNA: TGTGCCAGCAGATCAAGTAGGCGGGGATGGCTCTATGGCTACACCTTC. Translation gives CASRSSRRGWLYGYTF.